The sequence of this TCR beta chain was determined in a study of blood T cell repertoires in COVID-19. Study-wide context: The United States, Italy and Spain were the sources of the acute and convalescent COVID-19 samples.

Data came from immunoSEQ multiplex PCR; TCRdb stores just in-frame clones and leaves some out. This sample yields roughly 52,000 clones, of which approximately 90% are seen a single time; more than 3% belongs to the top ten. Material for sequencing was peripheral blood. The receptor's source is a middle-aged man with COVID-19, enrolled during active disease.

The chain's CDR3 is CARSLGGGLEQYF. The CDR3 DNA reads TGTGCCAGAAGCTTGGGAGGCGGCCTCGAGCAGTACTTC. The chain couples TRBV5-3 to TRBJ2-7, with D unclear. TRBV5-3 is an open reading frame whose function is uncertain. V lost 0 bases to trimming and J lost 6 bases, with 10 bases between them. The length of the CDR3 is 13 residues.